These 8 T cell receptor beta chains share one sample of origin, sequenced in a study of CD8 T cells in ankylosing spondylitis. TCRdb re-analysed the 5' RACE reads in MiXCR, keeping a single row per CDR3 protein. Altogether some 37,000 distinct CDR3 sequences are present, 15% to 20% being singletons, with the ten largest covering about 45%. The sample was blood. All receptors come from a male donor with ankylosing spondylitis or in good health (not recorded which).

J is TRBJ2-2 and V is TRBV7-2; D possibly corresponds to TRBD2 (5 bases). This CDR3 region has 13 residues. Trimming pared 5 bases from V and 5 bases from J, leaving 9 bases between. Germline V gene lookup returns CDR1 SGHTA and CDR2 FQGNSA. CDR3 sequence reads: CASSGSVTGELFF. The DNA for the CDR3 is TGTGCCAGCAGCGGTAGCGTTACCGGGGAGCTGTTTTTT.

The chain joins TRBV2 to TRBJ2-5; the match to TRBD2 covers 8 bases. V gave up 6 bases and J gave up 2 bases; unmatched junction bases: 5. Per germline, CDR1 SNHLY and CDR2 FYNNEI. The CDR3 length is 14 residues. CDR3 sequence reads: CASRASGLQETQYF. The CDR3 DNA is TGTGCCAGCAGAGCTAGCGGGTTACAAGAGACCCAGTACTTC.

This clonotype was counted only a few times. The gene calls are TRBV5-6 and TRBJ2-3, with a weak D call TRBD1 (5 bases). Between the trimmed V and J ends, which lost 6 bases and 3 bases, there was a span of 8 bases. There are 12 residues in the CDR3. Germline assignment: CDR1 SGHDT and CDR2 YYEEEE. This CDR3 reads CASKRTTDTQYF. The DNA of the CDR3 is TGTGCCAGCAAGAGGACAACAGATACGCAGTATTTT.

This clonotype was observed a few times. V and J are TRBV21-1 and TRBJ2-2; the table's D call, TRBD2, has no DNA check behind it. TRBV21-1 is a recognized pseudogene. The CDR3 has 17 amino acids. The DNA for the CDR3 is TGTGCCAGCAGCAAAGTAGGAGGGAGGAATCGGACCGGGGAGCTGTTTTTT. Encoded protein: CASSKVGGRNRTGELFF.

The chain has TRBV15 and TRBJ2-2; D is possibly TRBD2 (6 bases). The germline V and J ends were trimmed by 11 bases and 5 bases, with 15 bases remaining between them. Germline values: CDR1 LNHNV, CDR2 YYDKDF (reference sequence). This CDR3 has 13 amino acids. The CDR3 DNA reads TGTGCCGTGGAGGGCGGGAAGACCGGGGAGCTGTTTTTT. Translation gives CAVEGGKTGELFF.

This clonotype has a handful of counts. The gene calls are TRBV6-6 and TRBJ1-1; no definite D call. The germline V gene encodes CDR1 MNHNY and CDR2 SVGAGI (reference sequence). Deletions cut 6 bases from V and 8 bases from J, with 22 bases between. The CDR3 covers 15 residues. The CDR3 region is CASRSMSRGVGEAFF. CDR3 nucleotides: TGTGCCAGCAGATCAATGTCACGGGGAGTTGGGGAAGCTTTCTTT.

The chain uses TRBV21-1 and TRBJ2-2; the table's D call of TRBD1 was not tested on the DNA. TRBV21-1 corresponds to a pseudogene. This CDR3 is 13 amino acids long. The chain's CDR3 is CAPWDRNTGELFF. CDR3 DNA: TGTGCCCCCTGGGACAGGAACACCGGGGAGCTGTTTTTT.

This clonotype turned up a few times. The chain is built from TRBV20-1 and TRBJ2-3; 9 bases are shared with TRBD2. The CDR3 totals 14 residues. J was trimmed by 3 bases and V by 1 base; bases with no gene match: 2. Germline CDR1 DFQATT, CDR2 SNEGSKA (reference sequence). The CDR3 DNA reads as TGCAGTGCTAGAGTGCTAGCGGGGACAGATACGCAGTATTTT. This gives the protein CSARVLAGTDTQYF.